The rows below give T cell receptor beta chains drawn from one sample of a study of blood T cell repertoires in COVID-19. Sequenced by immunoSEQ multiplex PCR; TCRdb stores in-frame clones only, minus some. The table lists fewer than 350,000 clones, just over 90% of them singletons. The sequencing sample was made of PBMCs or T cells enriched from blood (not recorded which). These receptors were collected from a woman aged 40 to 50 with acute COVID-19. CDR3s include the opening cysteine and the closing phenylalanine or tryptophan. The order of the fields is CDR3 protein, CDR3 DNA, D gene, J gene, V gene, clone size. The D gene is left open where the match is weak. Clone size appears in some rows only: once, few, many, or a class for an expanded clone.

CDR3: CASSLGGAGETQYF
DNA: TGTGCCAGCAGCTTAGGAGGGGCAGGGGAGACCCAGTACTTC
D: NA
J: TRBJ2-5
V: TRBV7-3
size: NA

CDR3: CASSLGSRGTGELFF
DNA: TGCGCCAGCAGCTTGGGGAGCCGGGGCACCGGGGAGCTGTTTTTT
D: NA
J: TRBJ2-2
V: TRBV5-1
size: NA

CDR3: CASSFSSGTSSYEQYF
DNA: TGTGCCAGCAGCTTTAGTAGCGGGACCAGCTCCTACGAGCAGTACTTC
D: TRBD2
J: TRBJ2-7
V: TRBV5-4
size: NA

CDR3: CASRGDSYEQYF
DNA: TGTGCCAGCAGGGGGGACAGCTACGAGCAGTACTTC
D: TRBD1
J: TRBJ2-7
V: TRBV11-3
size: few

CDR3: CATSRDMTGKVSGANVLTF
DNA: TGTGCCACCAGCAGAGATATGACAGGGAAGGTCTCTGGGGCCAACGTCCTGACTTTC
D: TRBD1
J: TRBJ2-6
V: TRBV15
size: NA

CDR3: CASSLGQGEGEQYF
DNA: TGTGCCAGCAGCTTAGGGCAAGGAGAGGGCGAGCAGTACTTC
D: NA
J: TRBJ2-7
V: TRBV7-9
size: NA

CDR3: CASSPGDRGFQETQYF
DNA: TGTGCCAGCTCACCCGGAGACAGGGGTTTCCAAGAGACCCAGTACTTC
D: TRBD1
J: TRBJ2-5
V: TRBV18
size: NA

CDR3: CASSAGTGLTNEKLFF
DNA: TGTGCCAGCTCAGCGGGGACAGGACTAACTAATGAAAAACTGTTTTTT
D: TRBD1
J: TRBJ1-4
V: TRBV18
size: NA

CDR3: CASSYTTNYGYTF
DNA: TGTGCCAGCAGTTATACTACTAACTATGGCTACACCTTC
D: NA
J: TRBJ1-2
V: TRBV12-3/TRBV12-4
size: NA

CDR3: CASSLQGNTEAFF
DNA: TGTGCCAGCAGCTTACAGGGGAACACTGAAGCTTTCTTT
D: NA
J: TRBJ1-1
V: TRBV7-2
size: few

CDR3: CASSSLRRGYTF
DNA: TGTGCCAGCAGTTCACTTAGAAGAGGCTACACCTTC
D: NA
J: TRBJ1-2
V: TRBV12-3/TRBV12-4
size: NA

CDR3: CASSPRDRKGYGYTF
DNA: TGTGCCAGCAGCCCGAGGGATCGAAAGGGCTATGGCTACACCTTC
D: NA
J: TRBJ1-2
V: TRBV21-1
size: NA

CDR3: CASSPLLLVAGAGNEQFF
DNA: TGTGCCAGCAGCCCCCTTCTTCTTGTGGCGGGGGCCGGGAATGAGCAGTTCTTC
D: NA
J: TRBJ2-1
V: TRBV9
size: NA

CDR3: CASDGQGGWYYGYTF
DNA: TGTGCCAGCGACGGACAGGGGGGTTGGTACTATGGCTACACCTTC
D: TRBD1
J: TRBJ1-2
V: TRBV6-1
size: NA

CDR3: CASSQNQGSGANVLTF
DNA: TGTGCCAGCTCCCAAAACCAGGGCTCTGGGGCCAACGTCCTGACTTTC
D: NA
J: TRBJ2-6
V: TRBV18
size: NA

CDR3: CASSQDASNYGYTF
DNA: TGTGCCAGCAGCCAAGATGCGTCTAACTATGGCTACACCTTC
D: NA
J: TRBJ1-2
V: TRBV3-1/TRBV3-2
size: NA

CDR3: CASMVEDLRGEKLFF
DNA: TGTGCCAGCATGGTGGAGGACCTACGGGGTGAAAAACTGTTTTTT
D: NA
J: TRBJ1-4
V: TRBV2
size: NA

CDR3: CASSLMGSTEAFF
DNA: TGTGCCAGCAGCTTAATGGGGAGTACTGAAGCTTTCTTT
D: NA
J: TRBJ1-1
V: TRBV7-2
size: NA

CDR3: CASRQESVGNTIYF
DNA: TGTGCCAGCCGACAGGAGTCCGTCGGAAACACCATATATTTT
D: NA
J: TRBJ1-3
V: TRBV2
size: NA

CDR3: CASSWTSLGHEQYF
DNA: TGTGCCAGCAGCTGGACAAGCCTGGGCCACGAGCAGTACTTC
D: NA
J: TRBJ2-7
V: TRBV11-2
size: NA

CDR3: CASRGGQGKISYNSPLHF
DNA: TGTGCCAGCAGGGGGGGACAGGGAAAAATCTCCTATAATTCACCCCTCCACTTT
D: TRBD1
J: TRBJ1-6
V: TRBV2
size: NA

CDR3: CSVEEAGGYTF
DNA: TGCAGCGTTGAAGAGGCGGGAGGCTACACCTTC
D: NA
J: TRBJ1-2
V: TRBV29-1
size: NA

CDR3: CASSTFRGSNEKLFF
DNA: TGTGCCAGCAGTACATTCAGGGGATCTAATGAAAAACTGTTTTTT
D: NA
J: TRBJ1-4
V: TRBV28
size: NA

CDR3: CASSVYGSETQYF
DNA: TGTGCCAGCAGTGTTTACGGGAGCGAGACCCAGTACTTC
D: NA
J: TRBJ2-5
V: TRBV2
size: NA

CDR3: CASSLEGGEQYF
DNA: TGTGCCAGCAGCTTAGAGGGGGGCGAGCAGTACTTC
D: NA
J: TRBJ2-7
V: TRBV11-2
size: NA

CDR3: CASSPPSGSGGYTF
DNA: TGTGCCAGCTCACCTCCATCAGGGTCAGGAGGCTACACCTTC
D: NA
J: TRBJ1-2
V: TRBV18
size: once

CDR3: CASSLDGQGRNYGYTF
DNA: TGTGCCAGCAGCTTGGATGGACAGGGGAGGAACTATGGCTACACCTTC
D: TRBD1
J: TRBJ1-2
V: TRBV5-5
size: NA

CDR3: CATADRGGSEAFF
DNA: TGTGCCACCGCGGACAGGGGAGGCTCTGAAGCTTTCTTT
D: TRBD1
J: TRBJ1-1
V: TRBV10-3
size: NA

CDR3: CASSQEGGAVYNEQFF
DNA: TGCGCCAGCAGCCAAGAGGGTGGGGCAGTCTACAATGAGCAGTTCTTC
D: NA
J: TRBJ2-1
V: TRBV4-1
size: NA

CDR3: CASSLGGRGIGNTIYF
DNA: TGTGCCAGCAGCTTGGGTGGCAGGGGGATTGGAAACACCATATATTTT
D: TRBD1
J: TRBJ1-3
V: TRBV5-4
size: NA

CDR3: CASRSYGGGSGTDTQYF
DNA: TGTGCCAGCAGGTCATACGGGGGGGGAAGTGGGACAGATACGCAGTATTTT
D: TRBD2
J: TRBJ2-3
V: TRBV28
size: NA

CDR3: CAIRSPGAHGYTF
DNA: TGTGCCATCAGGTCCCCAGGGGCGCATGGCTACACCTTC
D: NA
J: TRBJ1-2
V: TRBV10-3
size: NA

CDR3: CAISEDSTEAFF
DNA: TGTGCCATCAGTGAAGACAGCACTGAAGCTTTCTTT
D: NA
J: TRBJ1-1
V: TRBV10-3
size: few

CDR3: CASSLEDRGSSNYGYTF
DNA: TGTGCCAGCAGCTTGGAGGACAGGGGAAGTTCTAACTATGGCTACACCTTC
D: TRBD1
J: TRBJ1-2
V: TRBV11-3
size: once

CDR3: CAGRTSGYNEQFF
DNA: TGTGCCGGCAGGACTAGCGGTTACAATGAGCAGTTCTTC
D: TRBD2
J: TRBJ2-1
V: TRBV2
size: NA

CDR3: CASSQEGDYSGNTIYF
DNA: TGTGCCAGCAGCCAAGAAGGGGATTACTCTGGAAACACCATATATTTT
D: NA
J: TRBJ1-3
V: TRBV3-1/TRBV3-2
size: NA

CDR3: CASSPVAANEQFF
DNA: TGTGCCAGCTCACCGGTAGCGGCCAATGAGCAGTTCTTC
D: NA
J: TRBJ2-1
V: TRBV18
size: NA